Reported below is one T cell receptor (beta chain). Antigen: not known. This record belongs to a study of CD8 T cells in ankylosing spondylitis. Study-level results: There was reportedly significant enrichment of clones that were disease-linked in matched ankylosing spondylitis synovial fluid. Peripheral blood held disease-linked clones only at relatively low frequency, and these were CD8+.

Germline lookup yields CDR1 MNHEY and CDR2 SMNVEV (reference sequence). This CDR3 is built from 16 residues. Trimming cost V 5 bases and J 1 base, with 16 bases left between them. TCRdb re-analysed the 5' RACE reads in MiXCR, keeping a single row per CDR3 protein. The sample has 36,000 or so distinct CDR3 sequences, roughly 12% seen once. The chain uses TRBV27 and TRBJ2-3; D is possibly TRBD2 (5 bases). Sequencing input: synovial fluid, either unsorted or a sorted T cell fraction (not recorded which). The source of this sequence is a male donor with ankylosing spondylitis. The CDR3 DNA is TGTGCCAGCAGTGCCCTCAGAGGGTGGGGCACAGATACGCAGTATTTT. Amino acid sequence: CASSALRGWGTDTQYF.